This TCR beta chain appears in the sequencing data of a study of identical twins. Findings and limits, study-wide: Beta out-of-frame sequences showed weaker excess twin sharing.

In this sample, this clonotype turned up a few times. What it recognizes is unknown. A universal primer site arose from template switching, and cDNA bore unique molecular identifiers. In TCRdb, the 5' RACE reads were re-called with MiXCR into one record per CDR3 protein. The table lists about 920,000 distinct CDR3 sequences, around 12% of them singletons. Only healthy Caucasians were included as donors. These data also featured in a second study, about yellow fever vaccine responses in identical twins.

This TCR was recovered from a woman aged 18 to 35 in good health. Sequencing was performed on PBMCs.

CDR3 in DNA: TGTGCCAGCAGTCCCGACCGCCTCCGGGAGACCCAGTACTTC. This gives the protein CASSPDRLRETQYF. This sequence joins TRBV12-3 or TRBV12-4 and TRBJ2-5; D gene ambiguous. Deletions cut 5 bases from V and 5 bases from J, with 15 bases between. This CDR3 spans 14 amino acids.